This T cell receptor beta chain was found in a study of T cell repertoires in cytomegalovirus infection. Study background: Through public TCR beta signatures, both CMV infection and matching HLA type were indicated.

Trimming removed 3 bases at V and 6 bases at J, with 14 bases between. The CDR3 is 14 residues long. Germline V lookup: CDR1 MGHDK, CDR2 SYGVNS. A single record per CDR3 protein comes from TCRdb applying MiXCR to the reads. The profile covers about 300,000 distinct CDR3 sequences, with approximately 8.9% appearing a single time and around 2.4% taken by the ten largest. Study-wide points: HLA-C-restricted TCR beta clonotypes specific for CMV led the ex vivo response. Summed public TCR beta family frequency identified CMV carriers bearing the relevant HLA.

This clonotype was seen many times. What it binds is unknown. The rearrangement links TRBV25-1 to TRBJ1-1; D gene uncertain. Sequencing was performed on PBMCs. The sequence was obtained from a human donor in good health (CMV status not recorded). Some clones in this sample may be carry-over from other donors' samples. The CDR3 sequence: CASSEEIFRPEAFF. For the CDR3, the DNA is TGTGCCAGCAGTGAGGAAATTTTTCGTCCTGAAGCTTTCTTT.